The sequence of this TCR beta chain was determined in a study of cytomegalovirus exposure and HLA in healthy donors. Findings and caveats of the study: The classifier, whose performance was assessed in both the original and validation cohorts, reportedly diagnosed cytomegalovirus status with high specificity and sensitivity. A later analysis showed HLA-associated TCR beta chains outstripping equally common others in clonal expansion. Analyzed later, association rates of TCRs varied across HLA loci, with DRB1 most and HLA-C fewest. Immune exposure data for these donors was limited to CMV serostatus.

60 Vbeta and 13 Jbeta primers were used in PCR. The repertoire was sequenced with immunoSEQ multiplex PCR; TCRdb's copy has only in-frame clones and lacks some. Of approximately 150,000 clones listed, 78% were seen once; the top ten hold roughly 13%. CDR1 is SNHLY and CDR2 is FYNNEI in the germline V gene. The CDR3 sequence is 12 residues long. The V gene lost 4 bases and the J gene lost 5 bases, with 8 bases spanning the gap. Remarks on this clone: Antigen specificity is unknown.

The sequenced material came from PBMCs. The chain employs TRBV2 and TRBJ2-5; D is perhaps TRBD2 (5 bases). The sequence was collected from a woman aged 45-65 years in good health and CMV-seropositive. CDR3 sequence reads: CASSGREETQYF. DNA for the CDR3: TGTGCCAGCAGTGGAAGGGAGGAGACCCAGTACTTC. The full variable domain, with the rest looked up from reference TRBV2 and TRBJ2-5, is EPEVTQTPSHQVTQMGQEVILRCVPISNHLYFYWYRQILGQKVEFLVSFYNNEISEKSEIFDDQFSVERPDGSNFTLKIRSTKLEDSAMYFCASSGREETQYFGPGTRLLVL.